The entry below describes one T cell receptor beta chain. This clonotype appeared a few times. The antigen it recognizes is unknown. No base quality values were provided; no much bigger clone lies one nucleotide off. This sample was taken from a study of T-cell memory formation after mild COVID-19 (dated by TCRdb to about 2021). Background on the whole study: TCR sequence clusters from the two donors were largely donor specific. T-cell clones expanding and contracting after mild COVID-19 in two donors were tracked by longitudinal TCRalpha and TCRbeta repertoire sequencing. Two young, previously healthy adult volunteers made up the cohort, one male and one female. Results the study describes overall, beyond this receptor: Contracting CD4+ clones were located mainly in the CM and EM memory subsets, whereas CD8+ clones were found to be enriched in EMRA. The second-wave clones that peaked on day 37 were not confirmed to be SARS-CoV-2 specific. The study included only a couple of mild cases, and larger cohorts that include severe cases with pre-infection samples were judged to be necessary. Some responding clones were found in pre-infection memory, which suggests that pre-existing cross-reactive memory T cells took part in the SARS-CoV-2 response. Balanced CD4/CD8 phenotypes were observed for clones contracting from day 15 to 85, whereas a bias towards CD4+ was observed for a second wave of clones expanding from day 15 to 37.

Ficoll-Paque density gradient centrifugation was used to isolate PBMCs. The junction shows trimming of 1 base on V and 7 bases on J, and the gene matches do not reach 7 bases of it. CDR1 and CDR2 are drawn from the germline V gene: SGHTA, FQGNSA. The CDR3 spans 15 residues, from the cysteine through the phenylalanine. Just CDR3 DNA is preserved here, 45 bases in frame from base 1. Instrument used: Illumina NovaSeq 6000. cDNA libraries for TCRalpha and TCRbeta were prepared by 5'RACE using constant-segment primers, with sample barcodes and unique molecular identifiers added. RNA was extracted from every sample with Trizol reagent. Library amplification was performed in two PCR steps, and a second sample barcode and Illumina TruSeq adapters were introduced in the second step. Sequencing of the libraries was done on an Illumina NovaSeq, producing 2 x 150 bp paired-end reads. Regarding the original processing steps: Demultiplexing of reads and collapsing into UMI-guided consensus sequences were performed with migec v1.2.7. With mixcr v2.1.11, UMI consensuses were aligned to TRA and TRB V and J templates and assembled into clonotypes. Clonotypes were classified as expanded or contracted when called significant by both edgeR and NoisET, with noise models trained on biological replicates. For edgeR calls, the thresholds were a false discovery rate-adjusted p below 0.01 and a log2 fold-change of 1. PCA with hierarchical clustering of max-normalized trajectories of the 1000 most abundant clonotypes was used as exploratory dynamics analysis. Separately sequenced CD4+ and CD8+ repertoires were used to assign a CD4 or CD8 phenotype to each responding clone. TCRdb ran its own pipeline on the public reads, namely fastp trimming at Q25 and MiXCR clone calling, and kept in-frame beta chains. Under each unique CDR3 protein, matching rows form one entry showing the most common genes and DNA. Here the V and J calls rest on TCRdb's processing, not on the authors' analysis. The sample contains 150,000 to 200,000 distinct CDR3 sequences, around a tenth of them found a single time. Jointly, the top ten make up more than 3.5% of the sample.

The sequenced sample consisted of PBMCs or a T cell subset sorted from them (not recorded which). This receptor was obtained from a man aged 18 to 29 who had mild COVID-19 (a few samples of this study predate the infection). The sample titles of this study are shuffled in the database, so cell type and time point are left out; the donor was told from shared clones. The chain employs TRBV7-2 and TRBJ2-4; 7 bases in the junction line up with TRBD2. The CDR3 in this case is CASSLGPDGGNIQYF. Read as DNA, the sequence is TGTGCCAGCAGCTTAGGCCCGGACGGGGGGAACATTCAGTACTTC. With all but the CDR3 taken from the reference TRBV7-2 and TRBJ2-4 genes, the full variable domain is: GAGVSQSPSNKVTEKGKDVELRCDPISGHTALYWYRQSLGQGLEFLIYFQGNSAPDKSGLPSDRFSAERTGGSVSTLTIQRTQQEDSAVYLCASSLGPDGGNIQYFGAGTRLSVL.